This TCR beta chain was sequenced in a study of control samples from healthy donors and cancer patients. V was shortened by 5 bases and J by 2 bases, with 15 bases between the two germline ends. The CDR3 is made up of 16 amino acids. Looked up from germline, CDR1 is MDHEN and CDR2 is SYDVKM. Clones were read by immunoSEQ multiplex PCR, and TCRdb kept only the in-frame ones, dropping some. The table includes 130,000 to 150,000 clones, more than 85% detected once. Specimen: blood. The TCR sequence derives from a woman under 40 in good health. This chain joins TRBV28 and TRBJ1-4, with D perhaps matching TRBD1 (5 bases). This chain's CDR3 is CASSTSHGATNEKLFF. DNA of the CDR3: TGTGCCAGCAGTACCTCACACGGGGCGACTAATGAAAAACTGTTTTTT.